A single sample is the source of the 18 T cell receptor beta chains below, sequenced in a study of T cells in tuberculosis. TCRdb's table, derived via immunoSEQ multiplex PCR, lists solely in-frame clones and lacks some. The sample lists over 30,000 clones; roughly 93% were seen once. Time point: new active TB diagnosis, blood taken before or within 7 days of starting treatment. The input for sequencing was PBMCs, taken at tuberculosis diagnosis. The receptors shown here come from an adult with tuberculosis.

This chain joins TRBV30 and TRBJ1-1; tentative D call: TRBD1 (6 bases). V lost 5 bases, J lost 0 bases, and 10 bases lay in between. CDR1 and CDR2 (germline): GTSNPN, SVGIG (reference sequence). This CDR3 comprises 13 residues. The CDR3 region is CAWGTGLNTEAFF. The DNA for the CDR3 is TGTGCCTGGGGTACAGGGCTGAACACTGAAGCTTTCTTT.

The chain joins TRBV28 to TRBJ2-1, with a weak D call TRBD2 (6 bases). This CDR3 has 16 residues. Germline assignment: CDR1 MDHEN and CDR2 SYDVKM. V lost 5 bases, J lost 0 bases, and 14 bases lay in between. The CDR3 bases are TGTGCCAGCAGTGGCACCGGGGGAAGCTCCTACAATGAGCAGTTCTTC. Its protein is CASSGTGGSSYNEQFF.

This rearrangement joins TRBV27 to TRBJ2-7, with TRBD1 as a possible D gene (5 bases). The length of the CDR3 is 14 residues. Per the germline V gene, CDR1 is MNHEY and CDR2 is SMNVEV (reference sequence). Trimming left V 5 bases short and J 4 bases short, with 15 bases between. The CDR3 is CASSPRLRDYEQYF. As DNA, the CDR3 is TGTGCCAGCAGTCCGCGACTCAGGGATTACGAGCAGTACTTC.

The rearrangement uses TRBV7-9 and TRBJ2-7; the D is unclear. Germline CDR1 and CDR2: SEHNR and FQNEAQ (reference sequence). V was pared by 0 bases and J by 6 bases, with 12 bases between. This CDR3 has 14 amino acids. The CDR3 loop reads CASSLAESSREQYF. CDR3 in DNA: TGTGCCAGCAGCTTAGCGGAGTCATCTCGCGAGCAGTACTTC.

This chain joins TRBV28 and TRBJ1-5, with 7 bases fitting TRBD1. The ends lost 3 bases at V and 3 bases at J; junction bases unmatched: 5. CDR1 MDHEN and CDR2 SYDVKM come from the germline V gene. This CDR3 is 15 amino acids long. The CDR3 sequence is CASSLRGGINQPQHF. As DNA, the CDR3 is TGTGCCAGCAGTTTGAGAGGGGGCATCAATCAGCCCCAGCATTTT.

The rearrangement joins TRBV11-2 to TRBJ2-1, with 12 positions matching TRBD2. With V trimmed by 3 bases and J by 9 bases, 12 bases remained unmatched. Germline lookup yields CDR1 SGHAT and CDR2 FQNNGV. The CDR3 has 17 residues. The CDR3 spells CASSFGLAGPKGSEQFF. CDR3 coding DNA: TGTGCCAGCAGCTTTGGACTAGCGGGACCAAAAGGGAGTGAGCAGTTCTTC.

V gene TRBV15 combines with J gene TRBJ1-1; no clear D gene. Looked up from germline, CDR1 is LNHNV and CDR2 is YYDKDF (reference sequence). The CDR3 is 13 residues long. Trimming pared 0 bases from V and 3 bases from J, leaving 5 bases between. The CDR3 nucleotides read TGTGCCACCAGCAGAGAACAAGACACTGAAGCTTTCTTT. It translates to CATSREQDTEAFF.

This clone has a handful of counts. The gene calls are TRBV6-1 and TRBJ1-5, with 8 bases that match TRBD1. Germline values: CDR1 MNHNS, CDR2 SASEGT. Trimming took 6 bases from V and 6 from J; bases not matched to a gene: 1. This CDR3 has 12 amino acids. CDR3 sequence (DNA): TGTGCCAGCAGCAGGGGGCCTCAGCCCCAGCATTTT. It encodes CASSRGPQPQHF.

This chain joins TRBV27 and TRBJ2-3, with 11 bases matching TRBD2. CDR1 and CDR2 from the germline V gene are MNHEY and SMNVEV (reference sequence). Losses at the gene ends were 6 bases for V and 1 base for J; bases not matched to a gene: 3. This CDR3 contains 15 residues. The CDR3 nucleotides are TGTGCCAGCAGCCCGACTAGCGGGGGCACAGATACGCAGTATTTT. Amino acids: CASSPTSGGTDTQYF.

This clone showed up just a few times. This rearrangement joins TRBV7-3 to TRBJ2-2; the D is unclear. The CDR3 extends over 13 amino acids. Germline loops: CDR1 SGHTA, CDR2 FQGTGA. V was shortened by 5 bases and J by 6 bases, with 10 bases between the two germline ends. CDR3 region: CASSPGSSGELFF. CDR3 DNA: TGTGCCAGCAGCCCCGGGTCGTCCGGGGAGCTGTTTTTT.

The chain combines TRBV18 with TRBJ2-1; D perhaps matches TRBD1 (6 bases). The CDR3 sequence is 15 residues long. The germline CDR1 and CDR2 sequences are KGHSH and LQKENI. Trimming took off 3 bases at V and 5 bases at J, with 14 bases between the two ends. The CDR3 region has the DNA TGTGCCAGCTCACCCAACAGGGTAACGAACAATGAGCAGTTCTTC. It codes for CASSPNRVTNNEQFF.

V usage is TRBV4-1 and J usage is TRBJ1-1, with 9 bases matching TRBD1. The V gene's germline CDR1 is MGHRA and CDR2 YSYEKL. J lost 6 bases, V lost 4 bases, and 9 bases had no gene match. This CDR3 comprises 15 residues. DNA for the CDR3: TGCGCCAGCAGCCCCCCGGACAGGGGATCTCCTGAAGCTTTCTTT. Translated: CASSPPDRGSPEAFF.

The CDR3 reads CASSTPERRASGELFF. The CDR3 nucleotides read TGTGCCAGCTCTACTCCGGAGCGCAGGGCATCCGGGGAGCTGTTTTTT. J is TRBJ2-2 and V is TRBV18; D is perhaps TRBD1 (5 bases). In germline, CDR1 is KGHSH, CDR2 LQKENI. V dropped 6 bases and J dropped 6 bases, with 20 bases sitting between them. The CDR3 contains 16 residues.

The chain joins TRBV18 to TRBJ2-6, with TRBD1 as a possible D gene (6 bases). V shed 6 bases and J shed 0 bases, with 15 bases lying between them. Germline lookup yields CDR1 KGHSH and CDR2 LQKENI. This CDR3 contains 17 residues. CDR3 in amino acids: CASSPQGPNSGANVLTF. CDR3 nucleotides: TGTGCCAGCTCCCCGCAGGGGCCCAACTCTGGGGCCAACGTCCTGACTTTC.

V usage is TRBV2 and J usage is TRBJ1-2; possibly TRBD1 for D (6 bases). Germline loops: CDR1 SNHLY, CDR2 FYNNEI. The CDR3 loop spans 14 amino acids. V lost 4 bases and J 2 bases, leaving 11 bases between the germline ends. The CDR3 sequence is CASSGDRLNYGYTF. CDR3 coding DNA: TGTGCCAGCAGTGGAGACAGGCTAAACTATGGCTACACCTTC.

V and J are TRBV28 and TRBJ2-1; tentatively, D is TRBD1 (6 bases). V lost 3 bases to trimming and J lost 1 base, with 7 bases between them. There are 14 residues in the CDR3. Germline V CDR1 and CDR2: MDHEN, SYDVKM. In DNA, the CDR3 is TGTGCCAGCAGTTTGCAGGGGTCCTACAATGAGCAGTTCTTC. Its translation: CASSLQGSYNEQFF. The whole variable domain, remainder taken from reference TRBV28 and TRBJ2-1, is DVKVTQSSRYLVKRTGEKVFLECVQDMDHENMFWYRQDPGLGLRLIYFSYDVKMKEKGDIPEGYSVSREKKERFSLILESASTNQTSMYLCASSLQGSYNEQFFGPGTRLTVL.

The rearrangement links TRBV5-1 to TRBJ2-5; TRBD2 agrees at 9 bases. CDR3 length: 18 residues. Germline-derived CDR1 and CDR2 are SGHRS and YFSETQ. Trimming at V came to 0 bases and at J to 1 base, leaving 10 bases not matched to a gene. CDR3 bases: TGCGCCAGCAGCTTGGTTCCCCAGCGGGGGGACCTCCAAGAGACCCAGTACTTC. Residues: CASSLVPQRGDLQETQYF.

V usage is TRBV18 and J usage is TRBJ2-7; 11 bases are shared with TRBD1. Germline assignment: CDR1 KGHSH and CDR2 LQKENI. This CDR3 contains 14 residues. J was trimmed by 6 bases and V by 5 bases; bases with no gene match: 6. This CDR3 is CASSSRDRGTEQYF. Written as DNA, the CDR3 is TGTGCCAGCTCAAGCCGGGACAGGGGGACCGAGCAGTACTTC. The variable domain in full, with the rest retrieved from reference TRBV18 and TRBJ2-7, is NAGVMQNPRHLVRRRGQEARLRCSPMKGHSHVYWYRQLPEEGLKFMVYLQKENIIDESGMPKERFSAEFPKEGPSILRIQQVVRGDSAAYFCASSSRDRGTEQYFGPGTRLTVT.